This TCR beta chain was obtained from a study of Ad26.COV2.S vaccination and SARS-CoV-2 variants. Study-wide results and caveats: Spike-specific CD8+ and CD4+ T cell responses reportedly showed substantial breadth after vaccination. Responses of T cells in total may have been underestimated by the TCR breadth and depth analyses.

With regard to this clone: No antigen is known for it.

The CDR3 extends over 12 amino acids. Trimming pared 3 bases from V and 9 bases from J, leaving 10 bases between. Germline CDR1 reads SGDLS; CDR2 reads YYNGEE. Treatment described: some 19 received Ad26.COV2.S at low or high dose, single or two shots; roughly five received placebo; per-sample allocation not given. Collection of the samples took place on day 63 after the first injection of vaccine or placebo. Using immunoSEQ multiplex PCR, the repertoire was profiled, and TCRdb retains in-frame clones only, with some absent. The repertoire has about 220,000 clones, around 89% of them found once; the top ten carry roughly 10%.

The clonotype comes from a person aged 18-65 years who received the Ad26.COV2.S COVID-19 vaccine or a placebo. The V gene is TRBV9, the J gene TRBJ2-1, with D unresolved. This material consisted of peripheral blood, taken in a trial of Ad26.COV2.S vaccine versus placebo. CDR3 sequence (DNA): TGTGCCAGCAGCGCCCTAGTGAGTGAGCAGTTCTTC. It codes for CASSALVSEQFF. Looking up the rest from reference TRBV9 and TRBJ2-1 gives the full variable domain: DSGVTQTPKHLITATGQRVTLRCSPRSGDLSVYWYQQSLDQGLQFLIQYYNGEERAKGNILERFSAQQFPDLHSELNLSSLELGDSALYFCASSALVSEQFFGPGTRLTVL.